This entry is about one TCR beta chain. The target antigen is unknown. Germline values: CDR1 SGHTA, CDR2 FQGNSA. There are 15 residues in the CDR3. V lost 5 bases, J lost 0 bases, and 12 bases lay in between. The data were taken from a study of shared clonotypes between healthy human individuals. For the study at large: Serving as donors were a couple of women and a few men, whose ages spanned 18 to 49.

Profiled with immunoSEQ multiplex PCR; TCRdb holds only in-frame clones, not every one. In the table there are 2.5 million or so clones, 90% to 95% of which are singletons. Notes on the study in general: As a rule, naive subsets had a larger estimated richness than memory subsets.

Division of CD4+ cells produced a CD45RA+ naive subset and a CD45RA-negative memory subset. The source of this sequence is a man aged 18 to 30 in good health. Material: naive CD4+ T cells sorted from blood. Sample subset: CD45RA+ positively selected. This chain connects TRBV7-2 to TRBJ2-3; D remains ambiguous. CDR3 in DNA: TGTGCCAGCAGCCCCGGTCGAGCGAGCACAGATACGCAGTATTTT. It is translated as CASSPGRASTDTQYF.